This TCR beta chain was sequenced for a study of blood T cell repertoires in COVID-19. The overall study: The United States, Italy and Spain provided the acute and convalescent COVID-19 samples.

Generated by immunoSEQ multiplex PCR, the TCRdb table keeps only in-frame clones and is missing some. This table holds about 380,000 clones, 85% found once. The CDR3 totals 14 residues. Trimming removed 1 base from V and 5 bases from J, with 11 bases in between. Germline loops: CDR1 SGHTA, CDR2 FQGNSA. This clone was found once. Sequencing was carried out using peripheral blood. The chain recombines TRBV7-2 with TRBJ1-1, with D hard to call. This receptor was identified in a woman aged 18-29 years with acute or convalescent COVID-19. The CDR3 DNA reads TGTGCCAGCAGCTTAGAGTTCGGGTTGACTGAAGCTTTCTTT. Its translation: CASSLEFGLTEAFF. Using reference TRBV7-2 and TRBJ1-1 for the parts outside the CDR3, the full variable domain is GAGVSQSPSNKVTEKGKDVELRCDPISGHTALYWYRQSLGQGLEFLIYFQGNSAPDKSGLPSDRFSAERTGGSVSTLTIQRTQQEDSAVYLCASSLEFGLTEAFFGQGTRLTVV.